These 5 T cell receptor beta chains originate from one sample sequenced in a study of OX40 agonist ivuxolimab in advanced cancers. Method: immunoSEQ multiplex PCR; TCRdb's copy keeps in-frame clones and lacks some. The profile shows roughly 64,000 clones, roughly 80% of them singletons. This specimen consisted of CD4+ or CD8+ T cells sorted from blood, obtained in a trial of the OX40 agonist ivuxolimab. Every receptor here comes from an adult with an advanced solid tumor such as melanoma, head and neck, liver or kidney cancer.

CDR3 sequence reads: CASSLDGGFQPQHF. DNA for the CDR3: TGTGCCAGCAGCTTGGATGGAGGCTTTCAGCCCCAGCATTTT. This sequence joins TRBV5-4 and TRBJ1-5; D gene unclear. Germline CDR1 reads SGHNT; CDR2 reads YYREEE (reference sequence). The CDR3 runs to 14 residues. Trimming cost V 0 bases and J 6 bases, with 10 bases left between them.

This clone was observed a handful of times. The chain employs TRBV19 and TRBJ2-3; no clear D gene. The CDR3 loop spans 13 amino acids. The germline CDR1 and CDR2 sequences are LNHDA and SQIVND (reference sequence). Trimming stripped 5 bases from V and 3 bases from J, with 9 bases between. Written as DNA, the CDR3 is TGTGCCAGTAGTCGCGAGTGGACAGATACGCAGTATTTT. Protein product: CASSREWTDTQYF.

CDR3 sequence reads: CASSRQGEAFF. The DNA of the CDR3 is TGTGCCAGCAGTAGACAGGGTGAAGCTTTCTTT. This chain uses TRBV2 with TRBJ1-1; 7 nucleotides align to TRBD1. Per the germline V gene, CDR1 is SNHLY and CDR2 is FYNNEI. CDR3 length equals 11 residues. With V trimmed by 5 bases and J by 7 bases, 1 base remained unmatched. Using reference TRBV2 and TRBJ1-1 for the parts outside the CDR3, the full variable domain is EPEVTQTPSHQVTQMGQEVILRCVPISNHLYFYWYRQILGQKVEFLVSFYNNEISEKSEIFDDQFSVERPDGSNFTLKIRSTKLEDSAMYFCASSRQGEAFFGQGTRLTVV.

The rearrangement joins TRBV29-1 to TRBJ2-3; 9 bases agree with TRBD1. Looked up from germline, CDR1 is SQVTM and CDR2 is ANQGSEA. The CDR3 contains 15 residues. J was trimmed by 3 bases and V by 7 bases; bases with no gene match: 11. The CDR3 nucleotides read TGCAGCGCAATACCGACAGGGGGTGGAACAGATACGCAGTATTTT. It specifies CSAIPTGGGTDTQYF.

The chain carries TRBV7-8 and TRBJ1-6; no definite D call. With 1 base removed from V and 8 bases from J, the gap between germline ends came to 9 bases. The germline V gene has CDR1 SGHVS and CDR2 FQNEAQ. This CDR3 contains 14 residues. CDR3 nucleotide sequence: TGTGCCAGCAGCTTAGGGGATCTTCATTCACCCCTCCACTTT. It specifies CASSLGDLHSPLHF.